Following are 23 T cell receptor beta chains from one sample sequenced in a study of T cells in Graves' hyperthyroidism and ophthalmopathy. RNA transcripts yielded amplified TCR beta CDR3 regions. HTBI primers were the set used in a first-round RT-PCR of the TCR CDR3. Via MiXCR, TCRdb re-called the multiplex PCR reads, giving one row per CDR3 protein. The sample has around 800,000 distinct CDR3 sequences; over 35% are singletons. The sequenced sample consisted of blood. The source of these receptors is a man aged 18 to 30 with Graves' hyperthyroidism.

This chain uses TRBV10-2 with TRBJ2-5; D gene unclear. Trimming stripped 0 bases from V and 5 bases from J, with 4 bases between. This CDR3 has 12 amino acids. The V gene's germline CDR1 is WSHSY and CDR2 SAAADI. CDR3 coding DNA: TGCGCCAGCAGTGAGTCGAGGGAGACCCAGTACTTC. Translation gives CASSESRETQYF.

This clonotype was counted once. V gene TRBV10-2 combines with J gene TRBJ1-6, with D perhaps TRBD1 (6 bases). This CDR3 spans 13 amino acids. Germline values: CDR1 WSHSY, CDR2 SAAADI. V lost 3 bases and J 10 bases, leaving 10 bases between the germline ends. Written as DNA, the CDR3 is TGCGCCAGCAGTGAAGGGGGAGAATCACCCCTCCACTTT. Amino acids: CASSEGGESPLHF.

This sequence joins TRBV7-2 and TRBJ1-3; 7 bases fit TRBD1. Germline V gene data show CDR1 as SGHTA and CDR2 as FQGNSA. V was clipped by 3 bases and J by 3 bases; unmatched bases: 5. CDR3 length: 15 residues. This CDR3 is CASSLVAGGGNTIYF. As DNA, the CDR3 is TGTGCCAGCAGCTTGGTTGCAGGGGGTGGAAACACCATATATTTT. The variable domain in full, with the rest retrieved from reference TRBV7-2 and TRBJ1-3, is GAGVSQSPSNKVTEKGKDVELRCDPISGHTALYWYRQSLGQGLEFLIYFQGNSAPDKSGLPSDRFSAERTGGSVSTLTIQRTQQEDSAVYLCASSLVAGGGNTIYFGEGSWLTVV.

This clonotype was found many times. This chain connects TRBV24-1 to TRBJ2-5; 10 bases align to TRBD1. Germline CDR1 reads KGHDR; CDR2 reads SFDVKD. J lost 5 bases, V lost 4 bases, and 6 bases had no gene match. The CDR3 runs 15 residues. The CDR3 here is CATSDPGQGIETQYF. CDR3 nucleotides: TGTGCCACCAGTGACCCGGGACAGGGGATTGAGACCCAGTACTTC.

This chain uses TRBV7-9 with TRBJ2-7; 8 bases line up with TRBD1. The CDR3 sequence is 15 residues long. Losses at the gene ends were 5 bases for V and 0 bases for J; bases not matched to a gene: 6. From germline, CDR1 is SEHNR and CDR2 FQNEAQ (reference sequence). This chain's CDR3 is CASSAITGGSYEQYF. As DNA, the CDR3 is TGTGCCAGCAGCGCCATTACAGGGGGCTCCTACGAGCAGTACTTC.

The sample holds many counts of this clonotype. V is TRBV10-3 and J is TRBJ1-3, with D unresolved. Germline CDR1 and CDR2: ENHRY and SYGVKD. CDR3 length equals 12 residues. V was trimmed by 11 bases and J by 4 bases, leaving 12 bases between them. The CDR3 sequence is CALLSEGNTIYF. CDR3 nucleotide sequence: TGTGCCCTACTCAGCGAGGGAAACACCATATATTTT.

There are many counts of this clonotype. V is TRBV10-3 and J is TRBJ2-7; 7 nucleotides match TRBD1. The CDR3 is made up of 15 amino acids. The junction had 18 bases not matched to a gene; V was cut back by 10 bases and J by 6 bases. Germline values: CDR1 ENHRY, CDR2 SYGVKD. CDR3 nucleotide sequence: TGTGCCACCGCGACCGTGGCGACAGGGCGGAGCGAGCAGTACTTC. Translation: CATATVATGRSEQYF.

This clonotype was observed many times. The chain recombines TRBV7-9 with TRBJ2-7, with D perhaps matching TRBD1 (5 bases). Germline V gives CDR1 SEHNR, CDR2 FQNEAQ (reference sequence). Trimming pared 5 bases from V and 5 bases from J, leaving 10 bases between. The CDR3 covers 12 residues. This chain's CDR3 is CASSGQEDEQYF. CDR3 nucleotides: TGTGCCAGCAGCGGACAAGAGGACGAGCAGTACTTC. Combining the CDR3 with reference TRBV7-9 and TRBJ2-7 gives the whole variable domain DTGVSQNPRHKITKRGQNVTFRCDPISEHNRLYWYRQTLGQGPEFLTYFQNEAQLEKSRLLSDRFSAERPKGSFSTLEIQRTEQGDSAMYLCASSGQEDEQYFGPGTRLTVT.

The CDR3 region is CASRPQGAQVERETQYF. In nucleotides, the CDR3 is TGTGCCAGCAGACCACAGGGGGCGCAGGTGGAACGGGAGACCCAGTACTTC. The J gene is TRBJ2-5, the V gene TRBV6-5; 9 bases agree with TRBD1. Germline V gene lookup returns CDR1 MNHEY and CDR2 SVGAGI. With V trimmed by 6 bases and J by 5 bases, 16 bases remained unmatched. The CDR3 length is 17 residues.

This clonotype was seen ten or more times. The rearrangement links TRBV24-1 to TRBJ1-1; D gene ambiguous. CDR3 length: 12 residues. Germline V CDR1 and CDR2: KGHDR, SFDVKD. Deletions cut 2 bases from V and 2 bases from J, with 2 bases between. The CDR3 DNA sequence: TGTGCCACCAGTGATTCTAACACTGAAGCTTTCTTT. Protein product: CATSDSNTEAFF.

This clonotype occurred a few times. The genes are TRBV9 and TRBJ2-5; 11 bases fit TRBD1. V was pared by 0 bases and J by 5 bases, with 3 bases of the junction left unmatched. This CDR3 comprises 15 residues. Germline V gives CDR1 SGDLS, CDR2 YYNGEE. The CDR3 region is CASSVGGTGGETQYF. The CDR3, as DNA: TGTGCCAGCAGCGTAGGTGGGACAGGGGGGGAGACCCAGTACTTC.

This clonotype was picked up one time. The chain uses TRBV11-3 and TRBJ1-2, with D maybe TRBD1 (5 bases). Germline CDR1 SGHNT, CDR2 YENEEA. The CDR3 is 15 residues long. Trimming pared 5 bases from V and 4 bases from J, leaving 17 bases between. The CDR3 nucleotides read TGTGCCAGCAGCCCTGGCGGCAGGGATGGCTATGGCTACACCTTC. This encodes CASSPGGRDGYGYTF.

The chain combines TRBV10-3 with TRBJ1-6; D is possibly TRBD1 (6 bases). CDR3 size: 14 residues. V lost 8 bases and J lost 5, with 13 bases in between. From germline, CDR1 is ENHRY and CDR2 SYGVKD. The CDR3 here is CAIGEAGDNSPLHF. The CDR3 nucleotides are TGTGCCATCGGGGAGGCAGGGGATAATTCACCCCTCCACTTT.

The rearrangement uses TRBV10-2 and TRBJ1-6, with a tentative D call TRBD1 (5 bases). The CDR3 runs 14 residues. Trimming took off 4 bases at V and 5 bases at J, with 9 bases between the two ends. The germline V gene has CDR1 WSHSY and CDR2 SAAADI. The DNA of the CDR3 is TGCGCCAGCAGTGTCCAGGGTAATAATTCACCCCTCCACTTT. This encodes CASSVQGNNSPLHF.

This clonotype has just a few counts. The rearrangement links TRBV20-1 to TRBJ1-4; 7 nucleotides align to TRBD1. The CDR3 contains 14 residues. J was trimmed by 4 bases and V by 2 bases; bases with no gene match: 4. Germline V gives CDR1 DFQATT, CDR2 SNEGSKA (reference sequence). For the CDR3, the DNA is TGCAGTGCTAGAACCTGGGACAGTAATGAAAAACTGTTTTTT. Amino acids: CSARTWDSNEKLFF.

The gene calls are TRBV7-9 and TRBJ2-7; D may be TRBD1 (6 bases). CDR3 length equals 15 residues. V lost 1 base and J lost 0, with 10 bases in between. CDR1 SEHNR and CDR2 FQNEAQ come from the germline V gene (reference sequence). The CDR3 DNA follows: TGTGCCAGCAGCTTAGTGGAGGACAGCTCCTACGAGCAGTACTTC. Its translation: CASSLVEDSSYEQYF.

As regards this clonotype: Given a much more abundant clone one base away, this may be a read error. The J gene is TRBJ2-5, the V gene TRBV9; possible D gene TRBD2, 5 bases. The V end lost 7 bases, the J end lost 3 bases, and 7 bases lay between the germline ends. Germline CDR1 reads SGDLS; CDR2 reads YYNGEE. The CDR3 has 11 amino acids. CDR3 sequence (DNA): TGTGCCAGCTACGGGGAAGAGACCCAGTACTTC. This codes for CASYGEETQYF.

Of note for this clonotype: Relative to the germline gene, one junction end is altered; a read error may explain this. This chain connects TRBV19 to TRBJ1-1; D remains ambiguous. CDR3 length: 11 amino acids. Germline V gene sequence: CDR1 LNHDA, CDR2 SQIVND (reference sequence). Here the CDR3 reads CTSSTVTEAFF. The CDR3 DNA reads as TGTACCAGTAGTACGGTTACTGAAGCTTTCTTT.

Of note for this clonotype: The junction departs from germline at one end; a sequencing error may be responsible. V usage is TRBV10-3 and J usage is TRBJ1-2; 8 positions agree with TRBD1. Germline CDR1 and CDR2: ENHRY and SYGVKD. The CDR3 runs 14 residues. This CDR3 reads CASSVQGGFEGYTF. The CDR3 nucleotides are TGTGCCAGCAGTGTACAGGGGGGCTTTGAGGGCTACACCTTC.

This clonotype appeared a few times. CDR3 amino acids: CSARDAAAQPLSGANVLTF. CDR3 coding DNA: TGCAGTGCTAGAGATGCGGCGGCTCAGCCCCTCTCTGGGGCCAACGTCCTGACTTTC. The chain has TRBV20-1 and TRBJ2-6; D is unclear. V was trimmed by 0 bases and J by 0 bases, leaving 18 bases between them. CDR3 length: 19 amino acids. CDR1 and CDR2 from the germline V gene are DFQATT and SNEGSKA (reference sequence).

Many counts were recorded for this clonotype. V and J are TRBV19 and TRBJ1-1; 7 bases map to TRBD1. V lost 4 bases to trimming and J lost 8 bases; unmatched junction nucleotides: 13. This CDR3 spans 15 amino acids. Germline CDR1 is LNHDA and CDR2 is SQIVND (reference sequence). The CDR3 loop is CASSRGWSGTAEAFF. The CDR3 DNA is TGTGCCAGTAGTAGGGGGTGGTCCGGGACAGCCGAAGCTTTCTTT.

There are a few counts of this clonotype. The V gene is TRBV7-2, the J gene TRBJ2-7; D not certain. V lost 10 bases and J 6 bases, leaving 10 bases between the germline ends. Germline CDR1 is SGHTA and CDR2 is FQGNSA. The CDR3 consists of 10 residues. The CDR3 here is CATYRTEQYF. The CDR3 DNA sequence: TGTGCCACCTACCGGACCGAGCAGTACTTC.

This clonotype was seen a few times. The chain links TRBV20-1 to TRBJ2-7; 9 bases match TRBD1. Germline values: CDR1 DFQATT, CDR2 SNEGSKA (reference sequence). After removal of 6 bases from V and 3 bases from J, the junction contained 15 bases not matched to a gene. The CDR3 runs to 16 residues. The CDR3 loop reads CSASNAPGQGIYEQYF. CDR3 DNA: TGCAGTGCCTCAAACGCCCCGGGACAGGGTATCTACGAGCAGTACTTC.